This TCR beta chain was found in a study of identical twins. This clonotype was seen a few times. The CDR3 is 16 amino acids. Trimming took 1 base from V and 4 from J, leaving 15 bases between them. CDR1 and CDR2 (germline): SGHTA, FQGNSA. Each CDR3 protein gets one entry after TCRdb re-called the 5' RACE reads with MiXCR. In the table there are about 890,000 distinct CDR3 sequences, roughly an eighth of which are singletons. The sample was also linked to a second study, of yellow fever vaccine responses in identical twins.

Sequenced: PBMCs. This chain connects TRBV7-2 to TRBJ2-3; D is perhaps TRBD2 (7 bases). The clonotype was recovered from a woman aged 18-30 years in good health. CDR3 bases: TGTGCCAGCAGCTTAGGGGGGGACACTAGCGCAGATACGCAGTATTTT. Its translation: CASSLGGDTSADTQYF.